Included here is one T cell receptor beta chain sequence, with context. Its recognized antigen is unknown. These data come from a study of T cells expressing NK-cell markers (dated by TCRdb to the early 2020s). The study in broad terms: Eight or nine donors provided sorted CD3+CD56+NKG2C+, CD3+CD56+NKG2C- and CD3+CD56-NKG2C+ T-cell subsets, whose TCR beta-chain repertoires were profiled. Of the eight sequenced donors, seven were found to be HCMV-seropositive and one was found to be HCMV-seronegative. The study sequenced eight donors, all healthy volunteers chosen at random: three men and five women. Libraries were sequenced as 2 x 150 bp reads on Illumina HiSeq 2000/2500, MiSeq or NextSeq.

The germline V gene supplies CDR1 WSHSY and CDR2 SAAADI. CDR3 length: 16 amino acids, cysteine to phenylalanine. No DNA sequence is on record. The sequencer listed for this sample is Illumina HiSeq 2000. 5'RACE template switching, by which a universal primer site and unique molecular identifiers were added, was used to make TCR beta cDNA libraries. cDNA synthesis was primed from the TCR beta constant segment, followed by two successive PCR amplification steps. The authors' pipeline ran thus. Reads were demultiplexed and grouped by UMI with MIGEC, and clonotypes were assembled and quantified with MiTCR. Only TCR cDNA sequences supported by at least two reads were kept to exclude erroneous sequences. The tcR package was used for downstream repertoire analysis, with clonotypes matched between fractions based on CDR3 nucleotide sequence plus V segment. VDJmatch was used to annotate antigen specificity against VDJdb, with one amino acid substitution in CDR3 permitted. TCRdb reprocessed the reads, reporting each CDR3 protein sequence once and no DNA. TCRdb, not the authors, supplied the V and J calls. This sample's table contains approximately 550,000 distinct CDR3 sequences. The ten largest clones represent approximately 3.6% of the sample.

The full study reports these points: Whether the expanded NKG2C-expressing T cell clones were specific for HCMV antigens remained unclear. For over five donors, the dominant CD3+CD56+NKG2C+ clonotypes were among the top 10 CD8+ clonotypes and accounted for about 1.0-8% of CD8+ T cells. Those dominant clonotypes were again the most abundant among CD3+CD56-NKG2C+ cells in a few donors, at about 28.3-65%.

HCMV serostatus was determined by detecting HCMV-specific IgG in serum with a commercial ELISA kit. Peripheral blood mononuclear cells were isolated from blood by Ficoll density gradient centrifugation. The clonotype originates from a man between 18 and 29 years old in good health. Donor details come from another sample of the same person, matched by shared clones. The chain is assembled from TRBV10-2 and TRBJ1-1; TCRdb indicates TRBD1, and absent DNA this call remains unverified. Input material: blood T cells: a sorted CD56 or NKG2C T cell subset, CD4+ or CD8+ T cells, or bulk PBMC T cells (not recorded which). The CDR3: CASSDRQGALNTEAFF.